What follows are 24 T cell receptor beta chains derived from one specimen sequenced in a study of beta chain features in type 1 diabetes. Every isolated RNA sample was fully reverse transcribed, so sequencing captured expressed TCRB transcripts. Method: immunoSEQ multiplex PCR; TCRdb's copy keeps in-frame clones and lacks some. The sample lists under 500,000 clones; approximately 28% were seen once. Sequenced sample: naive CD4+ T cells from blood. Receptors originate from a man aged 18 to 29 in good health.

The V gene is TRBV29-1, the J gene TRBJ2-5, with D unresolved. The CDR3 loop spans 13 amino acids. Per germline, CDR1 SQVTM and CDR2 ANQGSEA. The ends were cut back, 3 bases at V and 0 bases at J, with 8 bases in the middle. The CDR3 nucleotides read TGCAGCGTTGACCTTACTTACCAAGAGACCCAGTACTTC. Encoded protein: CSVDLTYQETQYF.

This clone occurred once. Other DNA variants within this sample encode the same CDR3. V and J are TRBV30 and TRBJ2-7, with a weak D call TRBD1 (6 bases). From germline, CDR1 is GTSNPN and CDR2 SVGIG (reference sequence). This CDR3 has 13 residues. Trimming stripped 3 bases from V and 2 bases from J, with 11 bases between. The CDR3 protein is CAWSSGTTYEQYF. In DNA, the CDR3 is TGTGCCTGGAGCTCTGGGACAACCTACGAGCAGTACTTC.

This chain links TRBV30 with TRBJ2-5; D is perhaps TRBD1 (5 bases). Germline V lookup: CDR1 GTSNPN, CDR2 SVGIG (reference sequence). V lost 5 bases and J lost 5, with 15 bases in between. The CDR3 consists of 13 residues. In DNA form, the CDR3 reads TGTGCCTGGGGGTATCAGGGCATCGAGACCCAGTACTTC. Protein: CAWGYQGIETQYF.

This clone has more than one count but fewer than ten. The CDR3 is CASSVGVLGRYEQYF. Written as DNA, the CDR3 is TGTGCCAGCAGTGTTGGGGTTCTGGGGCGCTACGAGCAGTACTTC. The J gene is TRBJ2-7, the V gene TRBV25-1; weak D call: TRBD1 (5 bases). The CDR3 has 15 residues. V was pared by 4 bases and J by 3 bases, with 16 bases between. CDR1 is MGHDK and CDR2 is SYGVNS in the germline V gene.

A word on this clone: Other DNA sequences of this sample code for an identical CDR3. The J gene is TRBJ1-3, the V gene TRBV30; D is ambiguous. CDR3 length: 11 amino acids. V lost 3 bases and J 0 bases, leaving 0 bases between the germline ends. The germline V gene encodes CDR1 GTSNPN and CDR2 SVGIG (reference sequence). Here the CDR3 DNA reads TGTGCCTGGAGCTCTGGAAACACCATATATTTT. The encoded protein is CAWSSGNTIYF.

The chain uses TRBV29-1 and TRBJ2-5; 7 positions agree with TRBD1. Germline V gene lookup returns CDR1 SQVTM and CDR2 ANQGSEA. The length of the CDR3 is 14 residues. With V trimmed by 6 bases and J by 0 bases, 7 bases remained unmatched. DNA of the CDR3: TGCAGCGTGCGACCGGGACAGTACCAAGAGACCCAGTACTTC. It is translated as CSVRPGQYQETQYF.

The rearrangement uses TRBV18 and TRBJ2-5; no clear D gene. From germline, CDR1 is KGHSH and CDR2 LQKENI. V was cut by 3 bases and J by 4 bases, with 12 bases left in between. The CDR3 is 14 residues long. The CDR3 coding sequence is TGTGCCAGCTCACCCGAGAGTATCAGAGAGACCCAGTACTTC. This encodes CASSPESIRETQYF.

The chain couples TRBV29-1 to TRBJ2-7; 9 positions agree with TRBD1. Germline V gives CDR1 SQVTM, CDR2 ANQGSEA. The CDR3 runs 15 residues. J was trimmed by 6 bases and V by 4 bases; bases with no gene match: 13. This CDR3 reads CSVARTGDISGEQYF. Here the CDR3 DNA reads TGCAGCGTTGCGCGGACAGGGGACATCTCCGGCGAGCAGTACTTC.

This chain uses TRBV15 with TRBJ2-1, with 8 nucleotides matching TRBD2. This CDR3 is built from 14 residues. J gave up 9 bases and V 0 bases, and 4 bases lay outside the gene matches. CDR1 LNHNV and CDR2 YYDKDF come from the germline V gene (reference sequence). The CDR3 is CATSRDLSGSEQFF. CDR3 DNA: TGTGCCACCAGCAGAGACCTAAGCGGGAGTGAGCAGTTCTTC.

V and J are TRBV7-9 and TRBJ2-3; possible D gene TRBD2, 6 bases. Between the trimmed V and J ends, which lost 1 base and 2 bases, there was a span of 16 bases. This CDR3 contains 17 residues. CDR1 is SEHNR, CDR2 FQNEAQ, per germline (reference sequence). The CDR3 is CASSLGGRSTLTDTQYF. The CDR3, as DNA: TGTGCCAGCAGCTTAGGTGGGAGGTCCACACTCACAGATACGCAGTATTTT.

This clone turned up a few times. This sequence joins TRBV5-4 and TRBJ2-3; 7 nucleotides agree with TRBD1. This CDR3 comprises 15 residues. V shed 3 bases and J 2 bases; nucleotides not matched to a gene: 6. Germline CDR1 SGHNT, CDR2 YYREEE (reference sequence). The CDR3 DNA reads as TGTGCCAGCAGCTCACGACAGGGACCCACAGATACGCAGTATTTT. Protein product: CASSSRQGPTDTQYF.

The sample holds a few counts of this clone. V usage is TRBV6-6 and J usage is TRBJ2-3; TRBD1 aligns across 12 bases. This CDR3 is built from 16 residues. Germline assignment: CDR1 MNHNY and CDR2 SVGAGI (reference sequence). V was clipped by 8 bases and J by 6 bases; unmatched bases: 12. The CDR3 sequence: CASEPRDRGREDTQYF. The DNA for the CDR3 is TGTGCCAGCGAGCCCCGGGACAGGGGGCGCGAGGATACGCAGTATTTT.

The rearrangement uses TRBV15 and TRBJ2-1, with 7 bases fitting TRBD2. V was pared by 0 bases and J by 1 base, with 3 bases of the junction left unmatched. Germline V gives CDR1 LNHNV, CDR2 YYDKDF (reference sequence). The CDR3 contains 16 residues. The CDR3 protein is CATSRDNSGSYNEQFF. DNA for the CDR3: TGTGCCACCAGCAGAGACAATAGCGGGTCCTACAATGAGCAGTTCTTC.

This clone was recorded a few times. The chain carries TRBV7-8 and TRBJ2-1; possible D gene TRBD2, 5 bases. The V gene lost 3 bases and the J gene lost 0 bases, with 6 bases spanning the gap. The CDR3 contains 14 residues. Germline CDR1 is SGHVS and CDR2 is FQNEAQ. The CDR3 sequence: CASSFGDSYNEQFF. In DNA, the CDR3 is TGTGCCAGCAGCTTCGGGGACTCCTACAATGAGCAGTTCTTC.

This clone was counted a few times. The J gene is TRBJ2-2, the V gene TRBV30; D remains unclear. CDR1 and CDR2 (germline): GTSNPN, SVGIG (reference sequence). V lost 3 bases and J 6 bases, leaving 8 bases between the germline ends. This CDR3 is 12 amino acids long. Here the CDR3 DNA reads TGTGCCTGGAGCCAGTACCCCGGGGAGCTGTTTTTT. This encodes CAWSQYPGELFF.

This chain links TRBV5-1 with TRBJ2-1; 8 bases line up with TRBD1. The CDR3 is 14 residues long. Germline lookup yields CDR1 SGHRS and CDR2 YFSETQ. V dropped 4 bases and J dropped 6; count of bases not matched to a gene: 6. Here the CDR3 reads CASSEGQGGNEQFF. The CDR3 DNA reads TGCGCCAGCAGCGAAGGACAGGGAGGCAATGAGCAGTTCTTC. Together with reference TRBV5-1 and TRBJ2-1, the CDR3 gives the full variable domain: KAGVTQTPRYLIKTRGQQVTLSCSPISGHRSVSWYQQTPGQGLQFLFEYFSETQRNKGNFPGRFSGRQFSNSRSEMNVSTLELGDSALYLCASSEGQGGNEQFFGPGTRLTVL.

The sample holds a few counts of this clone. This chain connects TRBV30 to TRBJ2-7; tentative D call: TRBD2 (6 bases). The V gene's germline CDR1 is GTSNPN and CDR2 SVGIG (reference sequence). This CDR3 region has 14 residues. V was trimmed by 4 bases and J by 7 bases, leaving 20 bases between them. The CDR3 here is CAWTRRARLGEQYF. The DNA of the CDR3 is TGTGCCTGGACGAGGAGGGCCAGGTTGGGTGAGCAGTACTTC.

This clone was detected only a few times. The V and J genes are TRBV14 and TRBJ1-1, with D maybe TRBD1 (5 bases). This CDR3 region has 15 residues. Germline V gives CDR1 SGHDN, CDR2 FVKESK. Trimming took 4 bases from V and 0 from J, leaving 12 bases between them. The CDR3, as DNA: TGTGCCAGCAGCCCACCAGGGACGGTGAACACTGAAGCTTTCTTT. Its translation is CASSPPGTVNTEAFF.

This clone was seen just once. The chain uses TRBV5-4 and TRBJ2-3; TRBD2 might be the D (6 bases). Deletions cut 5 bases from V and 1 base from J, with 8 bases between. Germline CDR1 and CDR2: SGHNT and YYREEE (reference sequence). The CDR3 loop spans 13 amino acids. CDR3 in DNA: TGTGCCAGCAGGGGCGGGGGCACAGATACGCAGTATTTT. Translating it yields CASRGGGTDTQYF. The full variable domain, in which reference TRBV5-4 and TRBJ2-3 provide the parts outside the CDR3, is ETGVTQSPTHLIKTRGQQVTLRCSSQSGHNTVSWYQQALGQGPQFIFQYYREEENGRGNFPPRFSGLQFPNYSSELNVNALELDDSALYLCASRGGGTDTQYFGPGTRLTVL.

The chain has TRBV7-3 and TRBJ2-7; unclear D gene. Looked up from germline, CDR1 is SGHTA and CDR2 is FQGTGA. V lost 2 bases to trimming and J lost 6 bases, with 11 bases between them. There are 13 residues in the CDR3. CDR3 region: CASSLGTSGEQYF. For the CDR3, the DNA is TGTGCCAGCAGCTTAGGAACTTCGGGCGAGCAGTACTTC.

The chain recombines TRBV30 with TRBJ1-1; D is undetermined. The V gene's germline CDR1 is GTSNPN and CDR2 SVGIG (reference sequence). Trimming stripped 2 bases from V and 0 bases from J, with 10 bases between. CDR3 length: 14 residues. CDR3 region: CAWSREQLNTEAFF. In DNA, the CDR3 is TGTGCCTGGAGTAGGGAACAGTTGAACACTGAAGCTTTCTTT.

The rearrangement joins TRBV4-1 to TRBJ2-5; 12 nucleotides line up with TRBD2. This CDR3 is built from 16 residues. The trim removed 4 bases at V and 4 bases at J, leaving 7 bases unmatched. Per the germline V gene, CDR1 is MGHRA and CDR2 is YSYEKL. Written as DNA, the CDR3 is TGCGCCAGCAGCCGGCTAGCGGGAGGGCTCAGAGAGACCCAGTACTTC. Its protein product is CASSRLAGGLRETQYF.

This sequence joins TRBV7-2 and TRBJ2-7, with a possible D match to TRBD2 (5 bases). Trimming pared 5 bases from V and 3 bases from J, leaving 11 bases between. Germline V CDR1 and CDR2: SGHTA, FQGNSA. This CDR3 has 13 amino acids. CDR3 loop: CASSPRAFYEQYF. The CDR3 bases are TGTGCCAGCAGCCCGAGGGCCTTCTACGAGCAGTACTTC.

This chain links TRBV29-1 with TRBJ2-3; 9 bases agree with TRBD1. CDR1 is SQVTM, CDR2 ANQGSEA, per germline. V trimming: 5 bases; J trimming: 4 bases; junction bases outside the gene matches: 7. CDR3 length: 14 amino acids. CDR3 nucleotides: TGCAGCGTTAGCCGGGACAGGGATTCAGATACGCAGTATTTT. Amino acid sequence: CSVSRDRDSDTQYF.